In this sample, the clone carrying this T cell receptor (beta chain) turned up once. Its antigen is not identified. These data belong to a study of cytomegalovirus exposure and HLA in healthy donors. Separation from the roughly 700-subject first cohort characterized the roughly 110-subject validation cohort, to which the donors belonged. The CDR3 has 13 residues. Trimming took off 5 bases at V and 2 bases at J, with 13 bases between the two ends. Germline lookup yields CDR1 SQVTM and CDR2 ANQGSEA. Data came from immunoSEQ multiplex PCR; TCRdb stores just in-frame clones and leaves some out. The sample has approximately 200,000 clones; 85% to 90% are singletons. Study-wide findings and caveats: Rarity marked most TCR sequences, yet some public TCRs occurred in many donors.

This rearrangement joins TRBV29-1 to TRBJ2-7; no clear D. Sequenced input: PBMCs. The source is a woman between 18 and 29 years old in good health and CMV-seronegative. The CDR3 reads CSVRTIDTYEQYF. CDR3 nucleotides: TGCAGCGTTAGAACCATCGACACCTACGAGCAGTACTTC.